This TCR beta chain is from a study of blood T cell repertoires in COVID-19. V gave up 4 bases and J gave up 0 bases; unmatched junction bases: 13. CDR3 length: 19 residues. Germline assignment: CDR1 MDHEN and CDR2 SYDVKM. Clones were sequenced by immunoSEQ multiplex PCR, and TCRdb holds only the in-frame ones, with some missing. The table records tens of thousands of clones, 85% to 90% of them present only once. The chain joins TRBV28 to TRBJ2-3; 10 nucleotides line up with TRBD2. The material sequenced was peripheral blood. The receptor comes from an elderly man with acute or convalescent COVID-19. As DNA, the CDR3 is TGTGCCAGCAGTTCTCCGTCCAGCGGGGGGGTAACTAGCACAGATACGCAGTATTTT. Protein sequence: CASSSPSSGGVTSTDTQYF.